The 9 T cell receptor beta chains reported below all come from one sample, sequenced in a study of regulatory T cells in long-lasting Graves disease. TCR beta libraries were built with iRepertoire HTBI primers and Arm-PCR of CDR3 regions. One entry per CDR3 protein results from TCRdb running MiXCR on the multiplex PCR reads. The repertoire has around 250,000 distinct CDR3 sequences, 20% to 25% of them found once; the top ten carry around 13%. Time point specified: newly diagnosed GD, antithyroid drugs for less than 3 months. The TCR library was prepared using RNA isolated from PBMCs. Sequencing was performed on peripheral blood mononuclear cells (PBMCs), taken at new diagnosis, from a patient treated with antithyroid drugs. All receptors come from a female donor with Graves disease.

This clonotype appeared many times. J is TRBJ1-3 and V is TRBV20-1, with 7 bases that match TRBD1. V lost 3 bases and J lost 8; bases outside the gene matches: 7. The CDR3 extends over 13 amino acids. In germline, CDR1 is DFQATT, CDR2 SNEGSKA (reference sequence). The CDR3 nucleotides are TGCAGTGCTAGGGCGGGACAGAGAGACACCATATATTTT. Amino acid sequence: CSARAGQRDTIYF.

The rearrangement links TRBV6-1 to TRBJ1-3; 11 bases match TRBD1. After removal of 7 bases from V and 2 bases from J, the junction contained 4 bases not matched to a gene. Germline assignment: CDR1 MNHNS and CDR2 SASEGT. CDR3 size: 15 residues. In nucleotides, the CDR3 is TGTGCCAGCAATGGACAGGGGGCAGCTGGAAACACCATATATTTT. It is translated as CASNGQGAAGNTIYF.

V usage is TRBV11-2 and J usage is TRBJ1-5; 9 nucleotides agree with TRBD1. After removal of 5 bases from V and 6 bases from J, the junction contained 11 bases not matched to a gene. The CDR3 has 16 amino acids. Per the germline V gene, CDR1 is SGHAT and CDR2 is FQNNGV. CDR3 nucleotide sequence: TGTGCCAGCAGCCTCTCGACGGACAGGGGCGGTCAGCCCCAGCATTTT. Its translation is CASSLSTDRGGQPQHF.

As to this clonotype: A read error is the likely source, as a far larger clone sits one nucleotide away. This is likely a read error, given that the CDR3 carries no conserved phenylalanine or tryptophan at its end. This rearrangement joins TRBV7-2 to TRBJ1-1, with D unresolved. V lost 4 bases and J 11 bases, leaving 8 bases between the germline ends. The CDR3 runs to 10 residues. Germline V gene data show CDR1 as SGHTA and CDR2 as FQGNSA. As DNA, the CDR3 is TGTGCCAGCAGCTCATACCCGGCTTTCCTT. As protein: CASSSYPAFL.

This clonotype was counted many times. This sequence joins TRBV18 and TRBJ1-1; tentative D call: TRBD1 (6 bases). Trimming stripped 8 bases from V and 2 bases from J, with 12 bases between. The CDR3 consists of 13 residues. CDR1 and CDR2 from the germline V gene are KGHSH and LQKENI. The CDR3 DNA is TGTGCCAGCCTGGGGGGGCGAAACACTGAAGCTTTCTTT. Translated, it gives CASLGGRNTEAFF.

This clonotype was detected ten times or more. V usage is TRBV7-8 and J usage is TRBJ2-1; D is possibly TRBD2 (6 bases). The CDR3 spans 19 residues. Trimming left V 4 bases short and J 1 base short, with 23 bases between. CDR1 SGHVS and CDR2 FQNEAQ come from the germline V gene. The CDR3 nucleotides are TGTGCCAGCAGCTCCCCCGGAGGGGCGAACGTCCGTTCCTACAATGAGCAGTTCTTC. It is translated as CASSSPGGANVRSYNEQFF.

The J gene is TRBJ1-1, the V gene TRBV20-1; the match to TRBD1 covers 7 bases. After removal of 3 bases from V and 3 bases from J, the junction contained 1 base not matched to a gene. Germline-derived CDR1 and CDR2 are DFQATT and SNEGSKA (reference sequence). The CDR3 length is 12 residues. CDR3 protein: CSARRGHTEAFF. For the CDR3, the DNA is TGCAGTGCTAGGAGGGGGCACACTGAAGCTTTCTTT.

At least ten counts were recorded for this clonotype. The chain has TRBV3-1 and TRBJ1-2, with D unresolved. Germline CDR1 LGHDT, CDR2 YNNKEL (reference sequence). Trimming pared 4 bases from V and 2 bases from J, leaving 14 bases between. The CDR3 length is 15 residues. The DNA for the CDR3 is TGTGCCAGCAGCCCCACCCTGGTTGGGAACTATGGCTACACCTTC. Amino acids: CASSPTLVGNYGYTF.

This clonotype was counted at least ten times. The chain is built from TRBV5-8 and TRBJ2-1; the D is unclear. Per germline, CDR1 SGHTS and CDR2 YDEGEE. There are 13 residues in the CDR3. Trimming pared 4 bases from V and 10 bases from J, leaving 15 bases between. This CDR3 is CASSAGPAREQFF. The CDR3 bases are TGTGCCAGCAGCGCCGGACCCGCCAGAGAGCAGTTCTTC.